Each of the 25 T cell receptor beta chains below was sequenced from the same sample in a study of blood T cell repertoires in COVID-19. Here immunoSEQ multiplex PCR was the method, and the copy in TCRdb shows in-frame clones only, minus some. The data hold roughly 220,000 clones, with 60% to 85% observed a single time. Sequencing used peripheral blood. The origin of the receptors is a woman between 65 and 79 years old with acute or convalescent COVID-19.

The CDR3 loop reads CASSDKVAGGTEAFF. The CDR3 coding sequence is TGTGCCAGCAGTGACAAGGTCGCAGGGGGGACTGAAGCTTTCTTT. The rearrangement links TRBV6-4 to TRBJ1-1, with TRBD1 matching 7 bases. The CDR3 extends over 15 amino acids. Germline CDR1 is MRHNA and CDR2 is SNTAGT. V shed 2 bases and J 5 bases; nucleotides not matched to a gene: 8.

The CDR3 bases are TGTGCCAGCAGTTCCGCGGGCGCCGACTACAATGAGCAGTTCTTC. The encoded protein is CASSSAGADYNEQFF. This chain links TRBV5-5 with TRBJ2-1; a weak D match, TRBD2 (5 bases). Germline lookup yields CDR1 SGHKS and CDR2 YYEKEE (reference sequence). This CDR3 is built from 15 residues. The V and J ends lost 5 bases and 3 bases respectively, with 15 bases between them.

The genes are TRBV19 and TRBJ1-1; D gene uncertain. The V end lost 0 bases, the J end lost 3 bases, and 5 bases lay between the germline ends. Germline lookup yields CDR1 LNHDA and CDR2 SQIVND (reference sequence). The CDR3 length is 13 residues. CDR3 loop: CASSIEEYTEAFF. The CDR3 coding sequence is TGTGCCAGTAGTATAGAGGAGTACACTGAAGCTTTCTTT.

V is TRBV30 and J is TRBJ1-2, with 7 bases lining up with TRBD1. Per the germline V gene, CDR1 is GTSNPN and CDR2 is SVGIG (reference sequence). The CDR3 is 13 amino acids. Trimming removed 0 bases from V and 8 bases from J; junction bases left unmatched: 6. CDR3: CAWSVERTGGYTF. The CDR3 DNA reads TGTGCCTGGAGTGTAGAGAGGACAGGCGGCTACACCTTC.

Only one count was recorded for this clone. The chain is built from TRBV28 and TRBJ2-3; TRBD1 is a possible D gene (6 bases). The CDR3 has 13 amino acids. Germline CDR1 MDHEN, CDR2 SYDVKM. Trimming pared 6 bases from V and 9 bases from J, leaving 16 bases between. In DNA, the CDR3 is TGTGCCAGCAGCTTGGGCCTTGGGGGCACGCAGTATTTT. This codes for CASSLGLGGTQYF.

The V and J genes are TRBV5-4 and TRBJ2-7; D may be TRBD2 (6 bases). Germline CDR1 reads SGHNT; CDR2 reads YYREEE (reference sequence). This CDR3 is built from 12 residues. Trimming removed 0 bases at V and 9 bases at J, with 10 bases between. This CDR3 is CASSLEQEGQYF. The CDR3 bases are TGTGCCAGCAGCTTGGAACAGGAGGGGCAGTACTTC.

The rearrangement uses TRBV5-5 and TRBJ1-3; D gene ambiguous. The CDR3 covers 14 residues. Trimming took off 4 bases at V and 0 bases at J, with 8 bases between the two ends. The V gene's germline CDR1 is SGHKS and CDR2 YYEKEE (reference sequence). CDR3 residues: CASSAPGSGNTIYF. DNA for the CDR3: TGTGCCAGCAGCGCCCCGGGCTCTGGAAACACCATATATTTT.

This clone has just a few counts. V usage is TRBV7-6 and J usage is TRBJ2-2; unclear D gene. The CDR3 spans 15 residues. Between the trimmed V and J ends, which lost 1 base and 1 base, there was a span of 7 bases. CDR1 is SGHVS, CDR2 FNYEAQ, per germline. CDR3 amino acids: CASSLGGKNTGELFF. CDR3 DNA sequence: TGTGCCAGCAGCTTAGGTGGCAAGAACACCGGGGAGCTGTTTTTT.

The V and J genes are TRBV18 and TRBJ1-4; 9 nucleotides agree with TRBD1. CDR1 is KGHSH and CDR2 is LQKENI in the germline V gene. The CDR3 spans 14 residues. The V and J ends lost 4 bases and 8 bases, in that order; junction bases with no gene match: 5. CDR3: CASSQGQGREKLFF. CDR3 coding DNA: TGTGCCAGCTCACAGGGACAGGGAAGGGAAAAACTGTTTTTT.

CDR3 amino acids: CASSYSHQNDSPLHF. The CDR3 coding sequence is TGTGCCAGCAGTTACTCCCATCAAAATGATTCACCCCTCCACTTT. This rearrangement joins TRBV6-5 to TRBJ1-6; D is uncertain. This CDR3 has 15 amino acids. The germline V and J ends were trimmed by 0 bases and 8 bases, with 11 bases remaining between them. Germline assignment: CDR1 MNHEY and CDR2 SVGAGI.

This clone has only a few counts. The CDR3 loop reads CASSGDSSSSTDTQYF. The CDR3 nucleotides read TGTGCCAGTAGTGGGGACAGTTCATCTAGCACAGATACGCAGTATTTT. V gene TRBV19 combines with J gene TRBJ2-3; 7 nucleotides align to TRBD1. The V gene end was trimmed by 5 bases and the J gene end by 0 bases; junction bases not matched to a gene: 8. Germline assignment: CDR1 LNHDA and CDR2 SQIVND (reference sequence). This CDR3 is built from 16 residues.

The gene calls are TRBV7-8 and TRBJ1-6, with D uncertain. Germline V gives CDR1 SGHVS, CDR2 FQNEAQ. V lost 3 bases and J 7 bases, leaving 7 bases between the germline ends. The CDR3 is 13 amino acids. The CDR3 loop is CASSLGRNSPLHF. Here the CDR3 DNA reads TGTGCCAGCAGCTTGGGCAGAAATTCACCCCTCCACTTT.

The rearrangement links TRBV9 to TRBJ1-6; TRBD1 agrees at 12 bases. Germline CDR1 SGDLS, CDR2 YYNGEE. This CDR3 has 19 amino acids. With V trimmed by 0 bases and J by 8 bases, 12 bases remained unmatched. The CDR3 is CASSVGGTGGAARDSPLHF. The CDR3 region has the DNA TGTGCCAGCAGCGTAGGGGGGACAGGGGGCGCGGCGCGGGATTCACCCCTCCACTTT.

The chain is built from TRBV29-1 and TRBJ2-2, with 9 bases identical to TRBD2. The CDR3 consists of 15 residues. V trimming: 3 bases; J trimming: 7 bases; junction bases outside the gene matches: 9. Looked up from germline, CDR1 is SQVTM and CDR2 is ANQGSEA. CDR3 loop: CSVELREGRDGELFF. In DNA, the CDR3 is TGCAGCGTTGAGCTGCGGGAGGGCCGGGACGGGGAGCTGTTTTTT.

This chain connects TRBV2 to TRBJ1-1, with 8 bases matching TRBD1. Germline V gene sequence: CDR1 SNHLY, CDR2 FYNNEI. The CDR3 totals 14 residues. Germline trimming cut 3 bases from V and 4 bases from J; bases unmatched to any gene: 4. As DNA, the CDR3 is TGTGCCAGCAGTGAGATGCAGGGGGCCACTGAAGCTTTCTTT. Protein sequence: CASSEMQGATEAFF. Full variable domain (missing parts from reference TRBV2 and TRBJ1-1): EPEVTQTPSHQVTQMGQEVILRCVPISNHLYFYWYRQILGQKVEFLVSFYNNEISEKSEIFDDQFSVERPDGSNFTLKIRSTKLEDSAMYFCASSEMQGATEAFFGQGTRLTVV.

The V and J genes are TRBV5-5 and TRBJ2-2; 12 bases align to TRBD2. The CDR3 spans 19 residues. V lost 0 bases to trimming and J lost 6 bases; unmatched junction nucleotides: 12. Germline V gene lookup returns CDR1 SGHKS and CDR2 YYEKEE (reference sequence). CDR3 coding DNA: TGTGCCAGCAGCTTGGGGCGACACCTTCTAGCGGGAGGGGCCGGGGAGCTGTTTTTT. It encodes CASSLGRHLLAGGAGELFF.

V gene TRBV3-1 (or the pseudogene TRBV3-2) combines with J gene TRBJ1-2, with D tentatively TRBD1 (5 bases). V lost 3 bases, J lost 7 bases, and 18 bases lay in between. CDR3 length: 15 amino acids. Germline assignment: CDR1 LGHDT and CDR2 YNNKEL (reference sequence). The CDR3 spells CASSQGDGGFAGYTF. CDR3 DNA: TGTGCCAGCAGCCAGGGGGACGGGGGGTTTGCTGGCTACACCTTC.

The J gene is TRBJ2-7, the V gene TRBV12-3 or TRBV12-4; D gene ambiguous. V gave up 7 bases and J gave up 5 bases, with 15 bases separating them. The length of the CDR3 is 13 residues. The CDR3 DNA reads as TGTGCCAGCACTAGGCGTAGGTTCGACGAGCAGTACTTC. Its protein is CASTRRRFDEQYF.

This clone has only a few counts. The genes are TRBV5-1 and TRBJ1-3; 7 bases match TRBD1. J gave up 4 bases and V 0 bases, and 13 bases lay outside the gene matches. Germline CDR1 and CDR2: SGHRS and YFSETQ. CDR3 length: 18 amino acids. CDR3 sequence (DNA): TGCGCCAGCAGCTTGGGCCCATACCAAGGGGGCCTAGGAAACACCATATATTTT. It is translated as CASSLGPYQGGLGNTIYF.

V and J are TRBV27 and TRBJ1-6, with D hard to call. The CDR3 is 14 amino acids. In germline, CDR1 is MNHEY, CDR2 SMNVEV (reference sequence). The germline V and J ends were trimmed by 7 bases and 7 bases, with 14 bases remaining between them. The DNA for the CDR3 is TGTGCCAGCACCCCGAGTGGGAGGAATTCACCCCTCCACTTT. This gives the protein CASTPSGRNSPLHF.

The sample holds a few counts of this clone. The chain uses TRBV5-6 and TRBJ1-2; D perhaps matches TRBD1 (5 bases). CDR3 length: 13 residues. Germline V lookup: CDR1 SGHDT, CDR2 YYEEEE. With 4 bases removed from V and 3 bases from J, the gap between germline ends came to 10 bases. CDR3: CASSRRGYYGYTF. In nucleotides, the CDR3 is TGTGCCAGCAGCCGGCGGGGGTACTATGGCTACACCTTC.

This sequence joins TRBV13 and TRBJ2-7, with a weak D call TRBD1 (6 bases). V lost 5 bases and J lost 1, with 12 bases in between. Germline CDR1 reads PRHDT; CDR2 reads FYEKMQ (reference sequence). This CDR3 region has 14 residues. CDR3 nucleotides: TGTGCCAGCAGCCCCCCACAGGGATCCTACGAGCAGTACTTC. Protein sequence: CASSPPQGSYEQYF.

V is TRBV6-6 and J is TRBJ2-7; tentatively, D is TRBD1 (6 bases). This CDR3 region has 16 residues. Deletions cut 2 bases from V and 5 bases from J, with 19 bases between. Germline lookup yields CDR1 MNHNY and CDR2 SVGAGI (reference sequence). The CDR3 coding sequence is TGTGCCAGCAGTTACACCACTACAGGGATAGAGGACGAGCAGTACTTC. This codes for CASSYTTTGIEDEQYF.

The V call is TRBV12-3 or TRBV12-4, the J call TRBJ1-3, with D possibly matching TRBD1 (6 bases). The CDR3 runs to 13 residues. Trimming removed 8 bases from V and 3 bases from J, with 11 bases in between. The CDR3 protein is CASFRDIGNTIYF. In nucleotides, the CDR3 is TGTGCCAGCTTCCGGGACATTGGAAACACCATATATTTT.

J is TRBJ2-2 and V is TRBV29-1, with 8 bases identical to TRBD1. Germline values: CDR1 SQVTM, CDR2 ANQGSEA. The CDR3 spans 12 residues. After removal of 7 bases from V and 7 bases from J, the junction contained 5 bases not matched to a gene. CDR3 coding DNA: TGCAGCGCAAACAGGGGGGACGGGGAGCTGTTTTTT. Amino acid sequence: CSANRGDGELFF.